This T cell receptor (beta chain) comes out of a study of T cell repertoires in cytomegalovirus infection. Overall study context: Signatures in public TCR beta sequences pointed to both CMV infection and matching HLA type. Findings and limits, study-wide: Within the response measured ex vivo, HLA-C-restricted CMV-specific TCR beta clonotypes were dominant. Carriage of CMV together with the relevant HLA was identifiable through cumulative public TCR beta family frequency.

A few counts support this clonotype. Antigen specificity is unknown. A much larger clone is a single base away; this may be a read error. TCRdb passed the reads through MiXCR, listing each CDR3 protein once. The sample consists of under 200,000 distinct CDR3 sequences, about 30% of them appearing once. CDR3 length: 12 amino acids. The V end was cut by 1 base, the J end by 5 bases, with 5 bases between. The V gene's germline CDR1 is SEHNR and CDR2 FQNEAQ (reference sequence). The source is a human donor in good health (CMV status not recorded). Some clones in this sample may be carry-over from other donors' samples. The J gene is TRBJ2-5, the V gene TRBV7-9; D gene uncertain. The sample taken for sequencing was PBMCs. The CDR3 DNA follows: TGTGCCAGCAGCTTAGGGAAGGAGACCCAGTACTTC. The encoded protein is CASSLGKETQYF.